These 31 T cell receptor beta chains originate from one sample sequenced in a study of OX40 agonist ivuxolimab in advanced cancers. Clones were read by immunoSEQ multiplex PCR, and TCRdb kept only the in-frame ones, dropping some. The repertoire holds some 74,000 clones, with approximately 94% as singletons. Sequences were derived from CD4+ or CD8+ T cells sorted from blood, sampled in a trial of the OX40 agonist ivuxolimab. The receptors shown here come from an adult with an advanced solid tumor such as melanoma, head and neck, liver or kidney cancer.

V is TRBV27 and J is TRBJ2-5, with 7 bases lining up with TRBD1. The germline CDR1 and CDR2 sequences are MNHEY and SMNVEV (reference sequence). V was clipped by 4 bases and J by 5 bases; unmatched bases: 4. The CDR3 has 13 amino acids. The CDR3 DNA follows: TGTGCCAGCAGTTGGGACAGCTGGGAGACCCAGTACTTC. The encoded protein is CASSWDSWETQYF.

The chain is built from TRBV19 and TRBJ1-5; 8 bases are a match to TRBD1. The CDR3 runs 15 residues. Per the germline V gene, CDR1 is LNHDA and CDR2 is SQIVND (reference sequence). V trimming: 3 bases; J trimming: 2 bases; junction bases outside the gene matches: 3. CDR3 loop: CASSIEGQGNQPQHF. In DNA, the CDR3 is TGTGCCAGTAGTATTGAGGGACAGGGCAATCAGCCCCAGCATTTT.

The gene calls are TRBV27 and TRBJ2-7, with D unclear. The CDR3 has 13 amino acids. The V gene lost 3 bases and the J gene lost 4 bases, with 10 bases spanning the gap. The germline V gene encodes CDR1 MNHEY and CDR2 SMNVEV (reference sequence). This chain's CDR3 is CASSLGRKYEQYF. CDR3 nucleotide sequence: TGTGCCAGCAGTTTGGGCAGGAAGTACGAGCAGTACTTC.

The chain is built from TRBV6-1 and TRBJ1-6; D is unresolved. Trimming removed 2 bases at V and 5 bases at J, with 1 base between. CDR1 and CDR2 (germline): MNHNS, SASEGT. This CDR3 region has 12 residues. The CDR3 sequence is CASSENNSPLHF. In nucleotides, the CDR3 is TGTGCCAGCAGTGAAAATAATTCACCCCTCCACTTT.

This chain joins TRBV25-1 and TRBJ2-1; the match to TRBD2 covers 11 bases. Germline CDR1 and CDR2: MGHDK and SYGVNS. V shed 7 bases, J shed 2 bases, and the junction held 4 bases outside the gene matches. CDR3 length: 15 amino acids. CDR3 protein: CASTPLAGAYNEQFF. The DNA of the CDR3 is TGTGCCAGCACCCCACTAGCGGGAGCCTACAATGAGCAGTTCTTC.

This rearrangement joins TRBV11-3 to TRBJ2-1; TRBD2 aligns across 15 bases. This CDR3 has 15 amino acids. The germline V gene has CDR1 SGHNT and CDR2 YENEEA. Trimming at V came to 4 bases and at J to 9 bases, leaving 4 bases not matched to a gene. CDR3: CASSSRTSGRGEQFF. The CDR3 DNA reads TGTGCCAGCAGCTCCCGGACTAGCGGGAGGGGTGAGCAGTTCTTC.

CDR3 sequence (DNA): TGTGCCAGCAGTTTAGTGAGGGGGCGGGGGTTTGATACGCAGTATTTT. It yields the protein CASSLVRGRGFDTQYF. The rearrangement uses TRBV28 and TRBJ2-3; D is perhaps TRBD1 or TRBD2 (7 bases each). This CDR3 has 16 residues. Germline V gene data show CDR1 as MDHEN and CDR2 as SYDVKM. V dropped 2 bases and J dropped 6 bases, with 18 bases sitting between them.

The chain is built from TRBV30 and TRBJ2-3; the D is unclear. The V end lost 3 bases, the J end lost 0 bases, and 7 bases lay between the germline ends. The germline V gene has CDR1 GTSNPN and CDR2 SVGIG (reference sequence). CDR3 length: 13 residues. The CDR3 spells CAWRVRSTDTQYF. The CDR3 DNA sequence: TGTGCCTGGAGGGTTCGGAGCACAGATACGCAGTATTTT.

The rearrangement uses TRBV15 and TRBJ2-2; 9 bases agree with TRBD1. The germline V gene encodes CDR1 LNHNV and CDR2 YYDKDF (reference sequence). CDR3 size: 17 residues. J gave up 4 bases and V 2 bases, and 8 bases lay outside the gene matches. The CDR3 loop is CATSRSRWTGVTGELFF. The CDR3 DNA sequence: TGTGCCACCAGCAGATCGAGGTGGACAGGGGTCACCGGGGAGCTGTTTTTT.

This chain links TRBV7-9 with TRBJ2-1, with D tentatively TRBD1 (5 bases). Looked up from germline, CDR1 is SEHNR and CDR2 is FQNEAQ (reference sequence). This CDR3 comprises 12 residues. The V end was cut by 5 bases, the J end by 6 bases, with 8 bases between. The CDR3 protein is CASSATGNEQFF. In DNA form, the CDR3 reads TGTGCCAGCAGCGCAACAGGCAATGAGCAGTTCTTC.

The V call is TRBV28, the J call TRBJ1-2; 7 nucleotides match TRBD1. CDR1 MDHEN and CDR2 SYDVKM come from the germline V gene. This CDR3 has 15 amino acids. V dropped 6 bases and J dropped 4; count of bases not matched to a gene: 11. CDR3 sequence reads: CASRIHDRAGYGYTF. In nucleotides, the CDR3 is TGTGCCAGCAGAATCCATGACAGGGCGGGCTATGGCTACACCTTC.

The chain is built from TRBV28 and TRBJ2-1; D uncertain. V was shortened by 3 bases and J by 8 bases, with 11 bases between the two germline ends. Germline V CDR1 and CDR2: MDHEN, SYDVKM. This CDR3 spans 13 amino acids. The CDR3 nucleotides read TGTGCCAGCAGTTTCCGGTTTGTGGATGAGCAGTTCTTC. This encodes CASSFRFVDEQFF. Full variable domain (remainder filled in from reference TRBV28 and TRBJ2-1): DVKVTQSSRYLVKRTGEKVFLECVQDMDHENMFWYRQDPGLGLRLIYFSYDVKMKEKGDIPEGYSVSREKKERFSLILESASTNQTSMYLCASSFRFVDEQFFGPGTRLTVL.

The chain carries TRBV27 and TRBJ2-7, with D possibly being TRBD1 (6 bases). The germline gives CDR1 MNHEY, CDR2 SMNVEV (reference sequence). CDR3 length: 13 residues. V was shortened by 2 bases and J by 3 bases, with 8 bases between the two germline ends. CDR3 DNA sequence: TGTGCCAGCAGTTTAGGGACACTCTACGAGCAGTACTTC. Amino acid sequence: CASSLGTLYEQYF.

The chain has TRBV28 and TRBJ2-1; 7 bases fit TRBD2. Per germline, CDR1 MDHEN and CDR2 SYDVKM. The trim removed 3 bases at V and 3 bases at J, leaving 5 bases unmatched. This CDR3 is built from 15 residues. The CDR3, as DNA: TGTGCCAGCAGTTTCGGGCTAGCGGTCTACAATGAGCAGTTCTTC. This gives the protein CASSFGLAVYNEQFF.

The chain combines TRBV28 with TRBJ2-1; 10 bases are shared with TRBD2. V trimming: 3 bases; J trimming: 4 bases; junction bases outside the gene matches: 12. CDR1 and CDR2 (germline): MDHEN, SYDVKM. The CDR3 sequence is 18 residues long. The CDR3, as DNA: TGTGCCAGCAGTTTCGGGGGGCTAGCGGGAGCGGGGTACAATGAGCAGTTCTTC. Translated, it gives CASSFGGLAGAGYNEQFF.

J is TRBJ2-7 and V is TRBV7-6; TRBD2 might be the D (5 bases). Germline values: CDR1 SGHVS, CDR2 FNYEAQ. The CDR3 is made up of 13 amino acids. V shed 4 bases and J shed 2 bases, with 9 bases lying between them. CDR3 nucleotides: TGTGCCAGCAGCTCCGGGATAGCCTACGAGCAGTACTTC. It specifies CASSSGIAYEQYF.

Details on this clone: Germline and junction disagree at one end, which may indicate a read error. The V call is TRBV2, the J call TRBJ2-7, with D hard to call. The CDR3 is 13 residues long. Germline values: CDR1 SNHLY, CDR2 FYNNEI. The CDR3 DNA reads TGTGCCAGCAGTGAAGGGGCCTCCTACGAGCAGTGCTTC. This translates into CASSEGASYEQCF.

CDR3 protein: CAWSPGTAEQYF. The CDR3 DNA sequence: TGTGCCTGGAGCCCCGGGACAGCCGAGCAGTACTTC. The J gene is TRBJ2-5, the V gene TRBV30; TRBD1 matches 7 bases. Gene TRBJ2-7 matches the end of the DNA better, so the J call may be wrong. CDR3 length: 12 residues. The germline V gene has CDR1 GTSNPN and CDR2 SVGIG (reference sequence).

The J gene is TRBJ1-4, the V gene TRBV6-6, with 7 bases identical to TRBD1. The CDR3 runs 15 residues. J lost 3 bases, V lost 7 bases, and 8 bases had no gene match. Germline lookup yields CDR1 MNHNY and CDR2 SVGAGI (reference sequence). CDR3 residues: CASNFKTGSNEKLFF. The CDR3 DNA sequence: TGTGCCAGCAATTTTAAGACAGGGTCTAATGAAAAACTGTTTTTT.

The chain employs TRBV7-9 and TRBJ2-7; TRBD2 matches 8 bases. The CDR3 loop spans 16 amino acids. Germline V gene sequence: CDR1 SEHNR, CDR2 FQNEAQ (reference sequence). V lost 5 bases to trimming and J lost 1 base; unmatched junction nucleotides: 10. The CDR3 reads CASSQLTSDLSYEQYF. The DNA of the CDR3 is TGTGCCAGCAGCCAGCTGACTAGCGATCTTTCCTACGAGCAGTACTTC.

Here the CDR3 DNA reads TGTGCCAGCAGTGAAGCGGGCGACACTGAAGCTTTCTTT. Translated, it gives CASSEAGDTEAFF. The chain uses TRBV2 and TRBJ1-1, with unresolved D. The CDR3 covers 13 residues. With 0 bases removed from V and 3 bases from J, the gap between germline ends came to 5 bases. Germline CDR1 and CDR2: SNHLY and FYNNEI.

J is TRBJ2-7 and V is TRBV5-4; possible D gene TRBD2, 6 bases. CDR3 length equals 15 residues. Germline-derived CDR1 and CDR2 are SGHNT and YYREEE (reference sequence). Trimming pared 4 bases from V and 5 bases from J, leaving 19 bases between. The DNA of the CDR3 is TGTGCCAGCAGCCTGTGGGTCGGGAGTTCGAACGAGCAGTACTTC. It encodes CASSLWVGSSNEQYF.

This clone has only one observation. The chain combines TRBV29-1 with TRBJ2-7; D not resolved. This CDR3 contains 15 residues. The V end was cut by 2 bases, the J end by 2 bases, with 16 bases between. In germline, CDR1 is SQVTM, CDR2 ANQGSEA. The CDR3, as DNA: TGCAGCGTTGAAATCGGCAGGAAAGCAACCTACGAGCAGTACTTC. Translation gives CSVEIGRKATYEQYF.

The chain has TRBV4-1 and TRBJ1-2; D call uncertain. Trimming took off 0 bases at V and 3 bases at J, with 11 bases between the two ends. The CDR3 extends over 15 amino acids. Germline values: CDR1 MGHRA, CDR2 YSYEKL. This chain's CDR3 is CASSQDRNADYGYTF. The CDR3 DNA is TGCGCCAGCAGCCAAGATCGCAACGCAGACTATGGCTACACCTTC.

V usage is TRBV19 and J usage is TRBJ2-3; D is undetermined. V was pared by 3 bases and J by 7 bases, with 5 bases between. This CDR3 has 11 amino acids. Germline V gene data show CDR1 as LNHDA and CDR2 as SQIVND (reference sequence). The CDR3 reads CASSIPNTQYF. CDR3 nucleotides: TGTGCCAGTAGTATCCCAAATACGCAGTATTTT.

The CDR3 DNA sequence: TGTGCCAGCAGTGAATCTCTAGCGGGAGTAACAGAGACCCAGTACTTC. Its translation is CASSESLAGVTETQYF. The chain has TRBV2 and TRBJ2-5, with 10 bases identical to TRBD2. With 2 bases clipped from V and 4 bases from J, the junction kept 7 bases outside the gene matches. The CDR3 has 16 amino acids. CDR1 and CDR2 (germline): SNHLY, FYNNEI. Full variable domain (remainder filled in from reference TRBV2 and TRBJ2-5): EPEVTQTPSHQVTQMGQEVILRCVPISNHLYFYWYRQILGQKVEFLVSFYNNEISEKSEIFDDQFSVERPDGSNFTLKIRSTKLEDSAMYFCASSESLAGVTETQYFGPGTRLLVL.

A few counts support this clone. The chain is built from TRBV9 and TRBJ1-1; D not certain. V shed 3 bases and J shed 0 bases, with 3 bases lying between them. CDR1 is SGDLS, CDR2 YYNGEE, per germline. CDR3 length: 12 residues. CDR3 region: CASSDLNTEAFF. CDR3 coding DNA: TGTGCCAGCAGCGATTTGAACACTGAAGCTTTCTTT.

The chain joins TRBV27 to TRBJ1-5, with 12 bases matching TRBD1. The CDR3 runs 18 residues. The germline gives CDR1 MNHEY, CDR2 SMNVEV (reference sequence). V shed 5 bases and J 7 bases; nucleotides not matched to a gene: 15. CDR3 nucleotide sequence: TGTGCCAGCAGTCTGGGGACAGGGGGCGCCGGAGTAGGCCAGCCCCAGCATTTT. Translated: CASSLGTGGAGVGQPQHF.

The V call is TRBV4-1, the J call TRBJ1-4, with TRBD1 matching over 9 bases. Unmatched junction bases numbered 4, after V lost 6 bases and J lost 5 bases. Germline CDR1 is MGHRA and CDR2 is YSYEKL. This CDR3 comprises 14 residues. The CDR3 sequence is CASRAGTGNEKLFF. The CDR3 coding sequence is TGCGCCAGCAGGGCAGGGACAGGGAATGAAAAACTGTTTTTT.

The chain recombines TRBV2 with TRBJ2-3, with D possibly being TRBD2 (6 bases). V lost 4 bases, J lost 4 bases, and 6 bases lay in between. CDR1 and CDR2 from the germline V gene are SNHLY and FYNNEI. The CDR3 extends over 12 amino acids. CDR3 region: CASSGGADTQYF. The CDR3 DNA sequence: TGTGCCAGCAGTGGGGGGGCAGATACGCAGTATTTT.

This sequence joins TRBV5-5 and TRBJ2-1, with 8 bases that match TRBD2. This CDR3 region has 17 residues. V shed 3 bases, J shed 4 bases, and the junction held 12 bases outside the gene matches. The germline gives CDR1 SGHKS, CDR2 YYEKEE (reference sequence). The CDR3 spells CASSSSLGGGLYNEQFF. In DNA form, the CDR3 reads TGTGCCAGCAGCTCCTCCTTGGGCGGGGGGTTGTACAATGAGCAGTTCTTC.